The entry below gives a single T cell receptor (beta chain) sequence along with its context. Antigen: not known. The CDR3 has 15 residues. The germline V gene has CDR1 SEHNR and CDR2 FQNEAQ (reference sequence). These data come from a study of monozygotic twins with inflammatory bowel disease. Study-wide findings and caveats: Discordant twins had repertoire similarity that did not differ from that of concordant twins, possibly from limited power. Especially with disease activity, IBD patients had fewer clonotypes in common with others than healthy twins did.

Eight cDNA synthesis reactions were run for every sample. TCRdb re-analyzed the 5' RACE reads; it lists each CDR3 protein once, without DNA. The table lists about 300,000 distinct CDR3 sequences. This sequence joins TRBV7-9 and TRBJ2-7. The TCR was taken from a human donor with ulcerative colitis or Crohn's disease, or a healthy co-twin of an affected twin (not recorded which). The sample comprised blood. The CDR3: CASSLGDTGPYEQYF. Variable domain in full (rest from reference TRBV7-9 and TRBJ2-7): DTGVSQNPRHKITKRGQNVTFRCDPISEHNRLYWYRQTLGQGPEFLTYFQNEAQLEKSRLLSDRFSAERPKGSFSTLEIQRTEQGDSAMYLCASSLGDTGPYEQYFGPGTRLTVT.